This T cell receptor beta chain was found in a study of CD8 T cells in ankylosing spondylitis. Details on this clonotype: Its antigen remains unknown.

Generation of TCR beta libraries employed quantitative 5'-RACE incorporating molecular barcodes. MiXCR was run by TCRdb on the 5' RACE reads, yielding one entry per CDR3 protein. The data hold about 540,000 distinct CDR3 sequences, with 9.5% to 15% observed a single time. Overall study results and limits: Blood from ankylosing spondylitis patients appeared to carry a characteristic eight-variant TCR beta motif. CD8+ by phenotype, disease-linked clones were relatively rare in peripheral blood.

This clonotype was obtained from a male donor with ankylosing spondylitis. The source material was blood, either unsorted or a sorted T cell fraction (not recorded which).

The CDR3 DNA is TGCGCCAGCAAACAAGGTGGAGATACGCAGTATTTT. Amino acids: CASKQGGDTQYF. The chain joins TRBV5-1 to TRBJ2-3, with unresolved D. Trimming pared 6 bases from V and 5 bases from J, leaving 10 bases between. CDR1 is SGHRS and CDR2 is YFSETQ in the germline V gene. The CDR3 loop spans 12 amino acids.